These 31 T cell receptor beta chains were all obtained from the same sample, sequenced in a study of cytomegalovirus exposure and HLA in healthy donors. The PCR made use of 60 Vbeta and 13 Jbeta primers. Measured with immunoSEQ multiplex PCR; TCRdb has only the in-frame clones, and not every one. The table includes fewer than 250,000 clones, 81% detected once. The sequenced sample consisted of PBMCs. The receptors originated from a man in his late teens or twenties in good health and CMV-seronegative.

The chain is built from TRBV9 and TRBJ1-4; a weak D match, TRBD1 (6 bases). The CDR3 runs 16 residues. Per the germline V gene, CDR1 is SGDLS and CDR2 is YYNGEE. The germline V and J ends were trimmed by 3 bases and 7 bases, with 19 bases remaining between them. CDR3 bases: TGTGCCAGCAGCGGAGATATGGGGGCGCGAACTGAAAAACTGTTTTTT. This translates into CASSGDMGARTEKLFF.

The chain joins TRBV18 to TRBJ1-1; 9 nucleotides line up with TRBD1. The V and J ends lost 3 bases and 6 bases, in that order; junction bases with no gene match: 17. The CDR3 loop spans 18 amino acids. The germline V gene has CDR1 KGHSH and CDR2 LQKENI. DNA of the CDR3: TGTGCCAGCTCACCCCAACGGAACACGGGACAGGGCGCCCCTGAAGCTTTCTTT. Its protein product is CASSPQRNTGQGAPEAFF.

The chain joins TRBV18 to TRBJ2-1, with a weak D call TRBD1 (6 bases). V was shortened by 2 bases and J by 15 bases, with 14 bases between the two germline ends. Germline values: CDR1 KGHSH, CDR2 LQKENI. The length of the CDR3 is 12 residues. This CDR3 reads CASSPEQGSGFF. The DNA of the CDR3 is TGTGCCAGCTCACCAGAACAGGGAAGTGGGTTCTTC. The whole variable domain, remainder taken from reference TRBV18 and TRBJ2-1, is NAGVMQNPRHLVRRRGQEARLRCSPMKGHSHVYWYRQLPEEGLKFMVYLQKENIIDESGMPKERFSAEFPKEGPSILRIQQVVRGDSAAYFCASSPEQGSGFFGPGTRLTVL.

This clone was picked up a small number of times. The rearrangement uses TRBV6-5 and TRBJ1-2, with a possible D match to TRBD1 (5 bases). CDR3 length: 14 amino acids. The germline V gene has CDR1 MNHEY and CDR2 SVGAGI. V was shortened by 0 bases and J by 6 bases, with 11 bases between the two germline ends. The CDR3 DNA reads as TGTGCCAGCAGTTACTCGAAGGCGGACAATGGCTACACCTTC. Its protein is CASSYSKADNGYTF.

J is TRBJ2-7 and V is TRBV6-1; 8 nucleotides align to TRBD2. Looked up from germline, CDR1 is MNHNS and CDR2 is SASEGT. The V and J ends lost 5 bases and 0 bases, in that order; junction bases with no gene match: 3. This CDR3 is 14 amino acids long. CDR3 DNA: TGTGCCAGCAGTATAGCGGGAATCTCCTACGAGCAGTACTTC. Translating it yields CASSIAGISYEQYF.

The V call is TRBV7-2, the J call TRBJ2-5, with 9 bases matching TRBD2. Germline values: CDR1 SGHTA, CDR2 FQGNSA. The CDR3 sequence is 17 residues long. J gave up 2 bases and V 1 base, and 8 bases lay outside the gene matches. CDR3 in DNA: TGTGCCAGCAGCTTAGATTTTAGCGGGAGTGTTCAAGAGACCCAGTACTTC. As protein: CASSLDFSGSVQETQYF.

A few counts support this clone. V and J are TRBV7-3 and TRBJ2-2; tentative D call: TRBD2 (5 bases). Trimming cost V 2 bases and J 5 bases, with 9 bases left between them. CDR3 length: 14 amino acids. CDR1 is SGHTA, CDR2 FQGTGA, per germline. The CDR3 sequence is CASSLYTRTGELFF. The CDR3 DNA reads as TGTGCCAGCAGCTTATACACTAGGACCGGGGAGCTGTTTTTT.

V usage is TRBV7-6 and J usage is TRBJ1-5; D is unresolved. Germline V gene lookup returns CDR1 SGHVS and CDR2 FNYEAQ. The V end lost 1 base, the J end lost 0 bases, and 10 bases lay between the germline ends. CDR3 size: 16 residues. The CDR3 is CASSLGGSTSNQPQHF. The CDR3 bases are TGTGCCAGCAGCTTAGGAGGAAGCACTAGCAATCAGCCCCAGCATTTT. Drawing the rest from reference TRBV7-6 and TRBJ1-5, the complete variable domain is GAGVSQSPRYKVTKRGQDVALRCDPISGHVSLYWYRQALGQGPEFLTYFNYEAQQDKSGLPNDRFSAERPEGSISTLTIQRTEQRDSAMYRCASSLGGSTSNQPQHFGDGTRLSIL.

On this clone: The same CDR3 is also encoded by other DNA sequences in this sample. The J gene is TRBJ2-7, the V gene TRBV9; TRBD2 agrees at 12 bases. Germline CDR1 is SGDLS and CDR2 is YYNGEE. This CDR3 comprises 17 residues. The J segment lost 5 bases and the V segment lost 0 bases, leaving 9 bases of the junction unmatched. The CDR3 DNA is TGTGCCAGCAGCGTAGAGTCGACTAGCGGGGGATTAGACGAGCAGTACTTC. Its translation: CASSVESTSGGLDEQYF.

This chain links TRBV7-2 with TRBJ2-1; 14 bases are shared with TRBD2. The CDR3 runs 15 residues. J lost 9 bases, V lost 3 bases, and 4 bases had no gene match. The V gene's germline CDR1 is SGHTA and CDR2 FQGNSA. The CDR3 DNA sequence: TGTGCCAGCAGCTTGACTAGCGGGGGGGGAATTGAGCAGTTCTTC. This encodes CASSLTSGGGIEQFF.

V gene TRBV29-1 combines with J gene TRBJ1-2, with 8 bases fitting TRBD1. The germline CDR1 and CDR2 sequences are SQVTM and ANQGSEA. The CDR3 sequence is 16 residues long. With 0 bases clipped from V and 6 bases from J, the junction kept 12 bases outside the gene matches. CDR3 DNA sequence: TGCAGCGTTGAAGAGTTCTCAGGACAGGGAATGGATGGCTACACCTTC. Amino acid sequence: CSVEEFSGQGMDGYTF.

This chain links TRBV7-2 with TRBJ1-2; D perhaps matches TRBD1 (5 bases). CDR3 length: 15 amino acids. The germline gives CDR1 SGHTA, CDR2 FQGNSA. V was shortened by 4 bases and J by 0 bases, with 12 bases between the two germline ends. CDR3 nucleotides: TGTGCCAGCAGCTCCTTGAGACAGCCTAACTATGGCTACACCTTC. Residues: CASSSLRQPNYGYTF.

The J gene is TRBJ2-1, the V gene TRBV7-2; 10 nucleotides agree with TRBD2. V dropped 1 base and J dropped 8; count of bases not matched to a gene: 8. Germline assignment: CDR1 SGHTA and CDR2 FQGNSA. CDR3 length: 16 amino acids. The CDR3 nucleotides are TGTGCCAGCAGCTTAGTAGCTAGCGGGAGTCGTGATGAGCAGTTCTTC. It specifies CASSLVASGSRDEQFF. Using reference TRBV7-2 and TRBJ2-1 for the parts outside the CDR3, the full variable domain is GAGVSQSPSNKVTEKGKDVELRCDPISGHTALYWYRQSLGQGLEFLIYFQGNSAPDKSGLPSDRFSAERTGGSVSTLTIQRTQQEDSAVYLCASSLVASGSRDEQFFGPGTRLTVL.

This sequence joins TRBV5-1 and TRBJ2-7; D is uncertain. This CDR3 has 15 residues. The V end was cut by 0 bases, the J end by 2 bases, with 12 bases between. Germline CDR1 SGHRS, CDR2 YFSETQ. CDR3 nucleotides: TGCGCCAGCAGCTTGGCCGCGAGAACGACCTACGAGCAGTACTTC. This gives the protein CASSLAARTTYEQYF.

The table lists this clone with a count of one. The V and J genes are TRBV5-4 and TRBJ2-7, with TRBD2 matching 9 bases. Germline V gives CDR1 SGHNT, CDR2 YYREEE (reference sequence). This CDR3 comprises 15 residues. The V gene end was trimmed by 2 bases and the J gene end by 0 bases; junction bases not matched to a gene: 3. CDR3 bases: TGTGCCAGCAGCTTTAAGCGGGAGGCCTCCTACGAGCAGTACTTC. This encodes CASSFKREASYEQYF. Together with reference TRBV5-4 and TRBJ2-7, the CDR3 gives the full variable domain: ETGVTQSPTHLIKTRGQQVTLRCSSQSGHNTVSWYQQALGQGPQFIFQYYREEENGRGNFPPRFSGLQFPNYSSELNVNALELDDSALYLCASSFKREASYEQYFGPGTRLTVT.

About this clone itself: One junction end does not reproduce the germline sequence, and a read error may be involved. This rearrangement joins TRBV7-9 to TRBJ2-5, with 7 bases matching TRBD1. This CDR3 has 17 amino acids. The germline V gene has CDR1 SEHNR and CDR2 FQNEAQ (reference sequence). The CDR3 is CSSSLGRGGRGQETQYF. CDR3 nucleotides: TGTTCCAGCAGCTTAGGGCGTGGCGGCAGGGGGCAAGAGACCCAGTACTTC.

This sequence joins TRBV5-1 and TRBJ2-5; TRBD2 agrees at 11 bases. The V segment lost 3 bases and the J segment 2 bases; nucleotides outside the gene matches: 6. The CDR3 loop spans 16 amino acids. CDR1 and CDR2 (germline): SGHRS, YFSETQ. CDR3 in DNA: TGCGCCAGCAGCTGGGCTAGCGGGGGGATTCAAGAGACCCAGTACTTC. It translates to CASSWASGGIQETQYF.

The J gene is TRBJ2-3, the V gene TRBV9; D perhaps matches TRBD1 (6 bases). Per the germline V gene, CDR1 is SGDLS and CDR2 is YYNGEE. The CDR3 loop spans 16 amino acids. V lost 4 bases to trimming and J lost 2 bases, with 17 bases between them. The CDR3 here is CASSPMAGANTDTQYF. CDR3 in DNA: TGTGCCAGCAGCCCTATGGCAGGGGCTAACACAGATACGCAGTATTTT.

V usage is TRBV27 and J usage is TRBJ1-2, with 9 bases identical to TRBD1. CDR3 size: 16 residues. In germline, CDR1 is MNHEY, CDR2 SMNVEV (reference sequence). V lost 8 bases, J lost 0 bases, and 10 bases stayed unmatched. The CDR3 DNA reads TGTGCCAGCCAAGGGACAGGGAGGACTACTAACTATGGCTACACCTTC. The encoded protein is CASQGTGRTTNYGYTF.

In its sample, this clone was seen once. This chain joins TRBV14 and TRBJ2-5, with D perhaps TRBD2 (6 bases). Deletions cut 5 bases from V and 4 bases from J, with 11 bases between. In germline, CDR1 is SGHDN, CDR2 FVKESK. The CDR3 is 13 amino acids. CDR3 amino acids: CASSEWGVETQYF. The CDR3 DNA reads TGTGCCAGCAGCGAATGGGGGGTAGAGACCCAGTACTTC.

The chain links TRBV5-1 to TRBJ2-7, with 7 bases aligning to TRBD2. Germline loops: CDR1 SGHRS, CDR2 YFSETQ. The CDR3 consists of 15 residues. V gave up 4 bases and J gave up 0 bases; unmatched junction bases: 7. CDR3 DNA: TGCGCCAGCAGCGGGGAGGGACTTCCCTCCTACGAGCAGTACTTC. Translated: CASSGEGLPSYEQYF. The variable domain in full, with the rest retrieved from reference TRBV5-1 and TRBJ2-7, is KAGVTQTPRYLIKTRGQQVTLSCSPISGHRSVSWYQQTPGQGLQFLFEYFSETQRNKGNFPGRFSGRQFSNSRSEMNVSTLELGDSALYLCASSGEGLPSYEQYFGPGTRLTVT.

This sequence joins TRBV11-2 and TRBJ1-6; 8 bases are shared with TRBD1. CDR1 and CDR2 from the germline V gene are SGHAT and FQNNGV. This CDR3 comprises 17 residues. J lost 13 bases, V lost 5 bases, and 19 bases had no gene match. The CDR3 loop reads CASSLVYLTGDVVPLHF. The CDR3 region has the DNA TGTGCCAGCAGCCTAGTTTACCTGACAGGGGACGTTGTGCCCCTCCACTTT.

The chain recombines TRBV5-1 with TRBJ2-2; D may be TRBD2 (5 bases). CDR1 and CDR2 from the germline V gene are SGHRS and YFSETQ. The V end lost 4 bases, the J end lost 1 base, and 17 bases lay between the germline ends. This CDR3 is 17 amino acids long. The CDR3 region has the DNA TGCGCCAGCAGCGAGCAAGGACTCCTCGGGAACACCGGGGAGCTGTTTTTT. Translated, it gives CASSEQGLLGNTGELFF.

This clone was detected once. This chain joins TRBV28 and TRBJ2-1, with D possibly matching TRBD1 (6 bases). Trimming cost V 8 bases and J 8 bases, with 31 bases left between them. In germline, CDR1 is MDHEN, CDR2 SYDVKM. CDR3 length: 18 residues. DNA of the CDR3: TGTGCCAGCTTTCCTTGGGGTAGAGGGGGTGGGCAACGGGATGAGCAGTTCTTC. It specifies CASFPWGRGGGQRDEQFF.

The V call is TRBV5-1, the J call TRBJ2-1, with 13 bases fitting TRBD2. Germline loops: CDR1 SGHRS, CDR2 YFSETQ. V dropped 4 bases and J dropped 9; count of bases not matched to a gene: 10. The CDR3 totals 16 residues. CDR3: CASSIGTSGEAGEQFF. CDR3 nucleotide sequence: TGCGCCAGCAGCATCGGGACTAGCGGGGAGGCCGGTGAGCAGTTCTTC.

The chain recombines TRBV10-2 with TRBJ2-2; weak D call: TRBD2 (6 bases). Trimming left V 9 bases short and J 1 base short, with 15 bases between. From germline, CDR1 is WSHSY and CDR2 SAAADI. CDR3 length equals 15 residues. The CDR3 loop is CASTAGNMNTGELFF. CDR3 coding DNA: TGCGCCAGTACAGCGGGTAACATGAACACCGGGGAGCTGTTTTTT.

V usage is TRBV5-6 and J usage is TRBJ1-5, with D possibly TRBD1 on 6 matching bases. Germline values: CDR1 SGHDT, CDR2 YYEEEE. The CDR3 consists of 14 residues. The germline V and J ends were trimmed by 0 bases and 6 bases, with 10 bases remaining between them. The CDR3 protein is CASSLVQGSQPQHF. In DNA form, the CDR3 reads TGTGCCAGCAGCTTGGTCCAGGGGAGTCAGCCCCAGCATTTT.

This clone was detected a few times. This chain joins TRBV4-1 and TRBJ2-7; tentative D call: TRBD2 (6 bases). The CDR3 is 14 residues long. Trimming left V 0 bases short and J 3 bases short, with 9 bases between. The germline V gene encodes CDR1 MGHRA and CDR2 YSYEKL. CDR3 coding DNA: TGCGCCAGCAGCCAAGAAATCGGGAGCTACGAGCAGTACTTC. Its protein product is CASSQEIGSYEQYF.

The CDR3 here is CAISESGAGDEQFF. The CDR3 DNA reads TGTGCCATCAGTGAGTCAGGGGCTGGGGATGAGCAGTTCTTC. The chain uses TRBV10-3 and TRBJ2-1; maybe TRBD1 (5 bases). The CDR3 is 14 amino acids. CDR1 and CDR2 from the germline V gene are ENHRY and SYGVKD. V lost 0 bases to trimming and J lost 8 bases, with 11 bases between them.

The V gene is TRBV11-3, the J gene TRBJ2-1; TRBD1 agrees at 7 bases. The germline gives CDR1 SGHNT, CDR2 YENEEA. The CDR3 extends over 15 amino acids. V gave up 5 bases and J gave up 0 bases; unmatched junction bases: 4. CDR3 sequence: CASSPRTGSYNEQFF. The CDR3 DNA is TGTGCCAGCAGCCCTCGGACAGGCTCCTACAATGAGCAGTTCTTC.

V usage is TRBV4-2 and J usage is TRBJ2-7; D might be TRBD1 (6 bases). Trimming removed 0 bases at V and 0 bases at J, with 9 bases between. Germline V gene lookup returns CDR1 LGHNA and CDR2 YNFKEQ. This CDR3 spans 15 amino acids. The CDR3 sequence is CASSQEDSNSYEQYF. In DNA form, the CDR3 reads TGTGCCAGCAGCCAAGAGGACAGCAACTCCTACGAGCAGTACTTC.